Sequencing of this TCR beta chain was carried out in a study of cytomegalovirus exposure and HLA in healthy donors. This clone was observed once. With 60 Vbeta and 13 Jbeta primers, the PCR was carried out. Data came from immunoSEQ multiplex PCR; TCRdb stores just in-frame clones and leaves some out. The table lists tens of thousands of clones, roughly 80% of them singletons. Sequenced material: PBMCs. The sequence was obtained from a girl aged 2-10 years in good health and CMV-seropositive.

In DNA form, the CDR3 reads TGTGCCAGCAGTTACCGACCGGACAGCGACTACGAGCAGTACTTC. Its protein is CASSYRPDSDYEQYF. V and J are TRBV6-5 and TRBJ2-7, with a weak D call TRBD1 (6 bases). The V end lost 2 bases, the J end lost 3 bases, and 14 bases lay between the germline ends. Germline V CDR1 and CDR2: MNHEY, SVGAGI. The CDR3 is 15 amino acids.